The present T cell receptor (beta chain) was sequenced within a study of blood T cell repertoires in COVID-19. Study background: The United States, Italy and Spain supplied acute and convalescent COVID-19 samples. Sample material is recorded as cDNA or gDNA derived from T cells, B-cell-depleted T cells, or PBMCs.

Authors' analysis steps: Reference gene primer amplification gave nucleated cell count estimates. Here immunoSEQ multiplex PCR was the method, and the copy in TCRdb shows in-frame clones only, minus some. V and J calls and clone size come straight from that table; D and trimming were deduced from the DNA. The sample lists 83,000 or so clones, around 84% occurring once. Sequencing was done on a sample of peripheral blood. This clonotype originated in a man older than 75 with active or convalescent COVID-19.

This CDR3 reads CASSEMAGPKTQYF. The CDR3 nucleotides are TGTGCCAGCAGTGAAATGGCAGGGCCAAAGACCCAGTACTTC. The rearrangement uses TRBV2 and TRBJ2-5; maybe TRBD1 (5 bases). Germline CDR1 reads SNHLY; CDR2 reads FYNNEI. The germline V and J ends were trimmed by 2 bases and 6 bases, with 13 bases remaining between them. This CDR3 is built from 14 residues. Drawing the rest from reference TRBV2 and TRBJ2-5, the complete variable domain is EPEVTQTPSHQVTQMGQEVILRCVPISNHLYFYWYRQILGQKVEFLVSFYNNEISEKSEIFDDQFSVERPDGSNFTLKIRSTKLEDSAMYFCASSEMAGPKTQYFGPGTRLLVL.